This T cell receptor beta chain was retrieved from a study of T cells after yellow fever vaccination. Germline CDR1 reads SGHKS; CDR2 reads YYEKEE (reference sequence). CDR3 length equals 17 residues. V gave up 0 bases and J gave up 1 base; unmatched junction bases: 8. TCRdb ran MiXCR on the 5' RACE reads and lists one entry per CDR3 protein. The table lists tens of thousands of distinct CDR3 sequences, 7% to 9% of them singletons, with over 25% in the top ten. Specimen: CD8+ T cells sorted from PBMCs, collected about 2 weeks after the first yellow fever vaccination. The TCR comes from a man between 18 and 35 years old who received the YFV17D yellow fever vaccine. V is TRBV5-5 and J is TRBJ2-5; 8 bases align to TRBD2. The CDR3 loop reads CASSLARGGTFQETQYF. The CDR3 DNA sequence: TGTGCCAGCAGCTTGGCTCGGGGGGGCACTTTCCAAGAGACCCAGTACTTC.